This T cell receptor (beta chain) was documented in a study of shared clonotypes between healthy human individuals. About the study: A few men and a couple of women, aged 18 to 49, were donors. Study results and caveats: Researchers found naive subsets generally carried larger estimated richness than memory subsets.

TCRdb keeps only in-frame clones here, not all; method: immunoSEQ multiplex PCR. The sample has around 2.5 million clones, 90% to 95% seen once. The CDR3 totals 13 residues. Between the trimmed V and J ends, which lost 5 bases and 6 bases, there was a span of 10 bases. Germline CDR1 reads MDHEN; CDR2 reads SYDVKM. On this clone: Its antigen is still unknown.

Sequenced material: naive CD4+ T cells from PBMCs. Subset: CD45RA+ positively selected. The origin of this receptor is a man aged 18 to 30 in good health. Some clones in this sample may be carry-over from other donors' samples. The chain combines TRBV28 with TRBJ2-2, with D hard to call. DNA for the CDR3: TGTGCCAGCAGTCCACCCGGGCCCGGGGAGCTGTTTTTT. It codes for CASSPPGPGELFF.